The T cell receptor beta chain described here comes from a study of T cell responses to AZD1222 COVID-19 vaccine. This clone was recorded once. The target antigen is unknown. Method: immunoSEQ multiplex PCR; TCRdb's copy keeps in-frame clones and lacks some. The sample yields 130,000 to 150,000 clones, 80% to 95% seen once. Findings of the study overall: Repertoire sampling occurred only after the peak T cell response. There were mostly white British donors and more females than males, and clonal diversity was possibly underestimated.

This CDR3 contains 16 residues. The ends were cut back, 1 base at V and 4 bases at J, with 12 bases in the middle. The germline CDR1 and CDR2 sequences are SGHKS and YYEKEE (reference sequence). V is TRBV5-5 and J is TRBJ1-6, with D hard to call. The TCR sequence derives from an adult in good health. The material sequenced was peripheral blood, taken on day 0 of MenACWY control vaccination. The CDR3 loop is CASSLRAPRYNSPLHF. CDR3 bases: TGTGCCAGCAGCTTGAGAGCACCGCGATATAATTCACCCCTCCACTTT. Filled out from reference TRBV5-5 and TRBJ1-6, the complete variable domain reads DAGVTQSPTHLIKTRGQQVTLRCSPISGHKSVSWYQQVLGQGPQFIFQYYEKEERGRGNFPDRFSARQFPNYSSELNVNALLLGDSALYLCASSLRAPRYNSPLHFGNGTRLTVT.